This TCR beta chain derives from a study of human T cells and chemical hapten exposure. From the RACE reads, TCRdb called clonotypes with MiXCR, one entry per CDR3 protein. The sample comprises 380,000 or so distinct CDR3 sequences, around 5% of which are singletons, and 2% to 2.5% rests with the top ten. V was pared by 2 bases and J by 0 bases, with 13 bases between. This CDR3 has 17 amino acids. General observations from the study: DPC sensitization left the count of TCRs above 1 in 1000 unchanged.

On this clonotype itself: Its target is not known.

Time point given: patch test 1, 2 weeks after DPC sensitization. Noted treatment: therapeutic diphenylcyclopropenone sensitization with weekly scalp DPC. The donor pool consisted of alopecia patients aged 18 to 70 years, considered suitable for DPC. RNA extraction used unfractionated whole blood as the source of total RNA. The source is a woman between 50 and 59 years old with alopecia areata. Some clones in this sample may be carry-over from other donors' samples. This specimen was whole blood, taken in connection with sensitization to the hapten diphenylcyclopropenone (DPC). This chain connects TRBV12-3 or TRBV12-4 to TRBJ1-4; weak D call: TRBD1 (6 bases). CDR3 nucleotides: TGTGCCAGCAGTTTAAATACAGGGCCGGCAACTAATGAAAAACTGTTTTTT. It translates to CASSLNTGPATNEKLFF.